This TCR beta chain was recovered during a study of T cells in localized non-small cell lung cancer. Note on this clone: As yet, its antigen is unknown.

Generated by immunoSEQ multiplex PCR, the TCRdb table keeps only in-frame clones and is missing some. The table includes approximately 33,000 clones, approximately 94% detected once. Study findings and constraints: Longer overall survival was linked to higher blood T cell density.

From germline, CDR1 is MNHEY and CDR2 SVGAGI. The CDR3 sequence is 13 residues long. The J segment lost 8 bases and the V segment lost 6 bases, leaving 9 bases of the junction unmatched. This clonotype was obtained from a female donor aged 60 or older with stage I lung adenocarcinoma. The sample was peripheral blood, taken before any cancer treatment. V usage is TRBV6-5 and J usage is TRBJ1-2, with 7 bases aligning to TRBD1. In DNA form, the CDR3 reads TGTGCCAGCAGACCCGACAGGGCAGGAGGCTACACCTTC. Its translation is CASRPDRAGGYTF.